The 5 T cell receptor beta chains presented below share a single source sample, sequenced in a study of blood T cell repertoires in COVID-19. Using immunoSEQ multiplex PCR, the repertoire was profiled, and TCRdb retains in-frame clones only, with some absent. The table shows 470,000 or so clones, with 87% occurring only once. What was sequenced was PBMCs or T cells enriched from blood (not recorded which). These receptors originate from a woman aged 18 to 35 with acute COVID-19.

This clone has more than one count but fewer than ten. The rearrangement uses TRBV3-1 (or the pseudogene TRBV3-2) and TRBJ1-1; D uncertain. V was shortened by 6 bases and J by 8 bases, with 13 bases between the two germline ends. The length of the CDR3 is 12 residues. Germline V gives CDR1 LGHDT, CDR2 YNNKEL (reference sequence). The CDR3 here is CASSLTPREAFF. The CDR3 DNA is TGTGCCAGCAGTCTGACTCCCCGAGAAGCTTTCTTT.

The chain is built from TRBV4-1 and TRBJ1-4, with 7 positions matching TRBD1. The V segment lost 2 bases and the J segment 5 bases; nucleotides outside the gene matches: 5. CDR1 and CDR2 (germline): MGHRA, YSYEKL. This CDR3 is 15 amino acids long. CDR3 sequence: CASSQSGTVNEKLFF. CDR3 DNA sequence: TGCGCCAGCAGCCAATCCGGGACAGTGAATGAAAAACTGTTTTTT.

The rearrangement links TRBV18 to TRBJ1-2; D might be TRBD1 (5 bases). The ends were cut back, 6 bases at V and 7 bases at J, with 18 bases in the middle. From germline, CDR1 is KGHSH and CDR2 LQKENI. This CDR3 spans 14 amino acids. The CDR3 spells CASSPTGFGGGYTF. The CDR3 DNA reads as TGTGCCAGCTCTCCAACAGGTTTCGGGGGTGGCTACACCTTC.

The rearrangement links TRBV19 to TRBJ1-2, with 9 bases fitting TRBD1. CDR1 and CDR2 from the germline V gene are LNHDA and SQIVND (reference sequence). The V segment lost 5 bases and the J segment 8 bases; nucleotides outside the gene matches: 9. The CDR3 contains 14 residues. The CDR3 loop is CASSQPGQGGGYTF. In DNA, the CDR3 is TGTGCCAGTAGTCAGCCGGGACAGGGAGGCGGCTACACCTTC.

This sequence joins TRBV28 and TRBJ2-7; maybe TRBD2 (5 bases). This CDR3 is 16 amino acids long. The V and J ends lost 2 bases and 2 bases respectively, with 16 bases between them. Germline values: CDR1 MDHEN, CDR2 SYDVKM. In DNA, the CDR3 is TGTGCCAGCAGTTTACCTCGACTAACCCTAACCTACGAGCAGTACTTC. It translates to CASSLPRLTLTYEQYF.